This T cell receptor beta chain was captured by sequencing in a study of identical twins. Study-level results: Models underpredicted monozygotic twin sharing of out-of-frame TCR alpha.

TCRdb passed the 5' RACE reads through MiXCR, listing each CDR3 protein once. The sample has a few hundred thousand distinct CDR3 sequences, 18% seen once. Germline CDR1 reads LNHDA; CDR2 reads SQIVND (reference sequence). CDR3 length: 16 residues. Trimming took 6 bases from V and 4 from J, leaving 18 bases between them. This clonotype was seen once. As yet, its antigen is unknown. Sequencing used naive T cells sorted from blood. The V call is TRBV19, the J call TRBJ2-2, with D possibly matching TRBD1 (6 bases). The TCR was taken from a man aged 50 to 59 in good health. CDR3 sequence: CASRYKTGLGTGELFF. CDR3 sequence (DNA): TGTGCCAGTAGATATAAGACAGGCCTGGGCACCGGGGAGCTGTTTTTT. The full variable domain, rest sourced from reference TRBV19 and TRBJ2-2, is DGGITQSPKYLFRKEGQNVTLSCEQNLNHDAMYWYRQDPGQGLRLIYYSQIVNDFQKGDIAEGYSVSREKKESFPLTVTSAQKNPTAFYLCASRYKTGLGTGELFFGEGSRLTVL.